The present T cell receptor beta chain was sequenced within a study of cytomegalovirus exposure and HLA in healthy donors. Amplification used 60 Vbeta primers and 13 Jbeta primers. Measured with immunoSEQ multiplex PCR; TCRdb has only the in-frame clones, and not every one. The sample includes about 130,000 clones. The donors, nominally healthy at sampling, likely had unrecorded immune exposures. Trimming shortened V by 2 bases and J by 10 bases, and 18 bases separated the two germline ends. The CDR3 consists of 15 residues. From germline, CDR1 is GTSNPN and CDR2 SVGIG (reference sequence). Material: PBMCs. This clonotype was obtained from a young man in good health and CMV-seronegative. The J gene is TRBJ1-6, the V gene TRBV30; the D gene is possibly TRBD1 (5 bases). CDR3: CAWSPEAGFYSPLHF. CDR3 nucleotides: TGTGCCTGGAGTCCGGAAGCAGGGTTTTACTCACCCCTCCACTTT.